Described below is a single T cell receptor (beta chain) sequence and its context. The antigen is undetermined. The junction departs from the called germline gene at one end, perhaps through a read error. This sample is part of a study of cytomegalovirus exposure and HLA in healthy donors. General study points: An apparent linkage of common viral pathogens to several of the most significant clusters emerged in a later analysis.

The CDR3 has 12 amino acids. The germline V gene encodes CDR1 SGHNT and CDR2 YENEEA. Amplification used 60 Vbeta primers and 13 Jbeta primers. Generated by immunoSEQ multiplex PCR, the TCRdb table keeps only in-frame clones and is missing some. The table records around 130,000 clones, roughly 82% of them present only once. This receptor was identified in a woman in her late teens or twenties in good health and CMV-seropositive. The chain uses TRBV11-3 and TRBJ2-7, with no clear D. Sequences were obtained from PBMCs. CDR3: CASSLDGLEQYF. CDR3 sequence (DNA): TGTGCCAGCAGCCTAGACGGTCTCGAGCAGTACTTC.